This TCR beta chain was captured by sequencing in a study of T cell repertoires in aging, cancer and after chemotherapy. On the study more broadly: Patients with glioblastoma brain tumors were sampled before and after temozolomide-based therapy. The full dataset contained around 10 million TCR reads.

Study-wide results and limits: These repertoire data do not allow conclusions about immunological memory after chemotherapy.

Looked up from germline, CDR1 is MNHEY and CDR2 is SVGAGI. V lost 5 bases to trimming and J lost 5 bases, with 12 bases between them. The CDR3 length is 13 residues. This clonotype rates as medium-sized (0.01 to 0.1%). Antigen unknown. Peripheral blood genomic DNA, not sorted cells or RNA, was the template. TRB rearrangements spanning V, D and J were amplified using mixed TRB-A/B primers. Via MiXCR, TCRdb re-called the multiplex PCR reads, giving one row per CDR3 protein. The data contain around 680 distinct CDR3 sequences, roughly 20% of them singletons. The sample consisted of blood. The chain links TRBV6-5 to TRBJ1-2, with no clear D. The clonotype originates from a human donor with a solid tumor. The CDR3 DNA sequence: TGTGCCAGCAGTCGACTAGCGGGGTATGGCTACACCTTC. This codes for CASSRLAGYGYTF.